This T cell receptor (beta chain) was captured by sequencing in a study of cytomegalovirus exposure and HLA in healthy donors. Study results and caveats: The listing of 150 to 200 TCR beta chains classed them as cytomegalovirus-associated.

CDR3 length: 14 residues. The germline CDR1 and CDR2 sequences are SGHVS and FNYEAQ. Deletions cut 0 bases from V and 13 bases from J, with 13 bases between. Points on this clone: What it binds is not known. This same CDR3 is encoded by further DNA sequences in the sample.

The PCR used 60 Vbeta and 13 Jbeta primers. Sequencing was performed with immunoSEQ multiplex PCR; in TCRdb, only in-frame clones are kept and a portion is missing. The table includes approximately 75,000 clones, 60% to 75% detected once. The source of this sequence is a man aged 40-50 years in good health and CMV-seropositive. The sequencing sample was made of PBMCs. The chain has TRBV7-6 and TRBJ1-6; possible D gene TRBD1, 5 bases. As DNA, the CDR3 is TGTGCCAGCAGCTTAGCGGGGGAGGAGTCCCCCCTCCACTTT. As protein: CASSLAGEESPLHF.